Below, 20 T cell receptor beta chains from the same sample are listed, as sequenced in a study of human T cells and chemical hapten exposure. Time point here: patch test 2, 6 weeks after DPC sensitization. The treatment: therapeutic diphenylcyclopropenone sensitization with weekly scalp DPC. TCRdb re-called the RACE reads with MiXCR, one entry per CDR3 protein. The sample shows some 96,000 distinct CDR3 sequences, about 9.3% of them seen only once. The sequenced sample was whole blood, obtained in connection with sensitization to the hapten diphenylcyclopropenone (DPC). These receptors originate from a woman in her thirties or forties with alopecia areata. Some clones in this sample may be carry-over from other donors' samples.

Only a few counts were recorded for this clonotype. This chain joins TRBV20-1 and TRBJ2-7, with TRBD2 matching over 8 bases. V shed 3 bases, J shed 8 bases, and the junction held 18 bases outside the gene matches. Germline V gene lookup returns CDR1 DFQATT and CDR2 SNEGSKA (reference sequence). This CDR3 region has 16 residues. The CDR3 loop is CSASIPGLAGGGKQYF. The CDR3 DNA sequence: TGCAGTGCTAGTATCCCCGGACTAGCAGGAGGCGGGAAGCAGTACTTC.

This clonotype was detected ten times or more. The V call is TRBV9, the J call TRBJ2-3, with no clear D. Per germline, CDR1 SGDLS and CDR2 YYNGEE. V lost 2 bases and J lost 1, with 14 bases in between. There are 16 residues in the CDR3. The CDR3 spells CASSVLRGPGTDTQYF. As DNA, the CDR3 is TGTGCCAGCAGCGTCCTTCGCGGCCCTGGCACAGATACGCAGTATTTT.

The chain employs TRBV4-2 and TRBJ1-6; tentatively, D is TRBD1 (5 bases). Trimming took 0 bases from V and 6 from J, leaving 12 bases between them. The CDR3 covers 16 residues. Germline V gene lookup returns CDR1 LGHNA and CDR2 YNFKEQ. CDR3 sequence (DNA): TGTGCCAGCAGCCAAGATCCGGGACGGGTTAATTCACCCCTCCACTTT. As protein: CASSQDPGRVNSPLHF.

This clonotype was seen more than once but under ten times. The rearrangement joins TRBV12-3 or TRBV12-4 to TRBJ2-2, with D tentatively TRBD1 (6 bases). The V gene lost 5 bases and the J gene lost 6 bases, with 13 bases spanning the gap. The CDR3 runs 14 residues. For the CDR3, the DNA is TGTGCCAGCAGTGGGGACACAAATCCCGGGGAGCTGTTTTTT. Its translation is CASSGDTNPGELFF.

This clonotype has more than one count but fewer than ten. The DNA for the CDR3 is TGTGCCACCGGGGGGGATAGCTACGAGCAGTACTTC. Amino acid sequence: CATGGDSYEQYF. The gene calls are TRBV28 and TRBJ2-7, with 8 bases that match TRBD2. The trim removed 10 bases at V and 3 bases at J, leaving 5 bases unmatched. CDR3 size: 12 residues. In germline, CDR1 is MDHEN, CDR2 SYDVKM. The full variable domain, with the rest looked up from reference TRBV28 and TRBJ2-7, is DVKVTQSSRYLVKRTGEKVFLECVQDMDHENMFWYRQDPGLGLRLIYFSYDVKMKEKGDIPEGYSVSREKKERFSLILESASTNQTSMYLCATGGDSYEQYFGPGTRLTVT.

The J gene is TRBJ2-3, the V gene TRBV7-2; D possibly matches TRBD1 or TRBD2 (5 bases each). Germline V gene data show CDR1 as SGHTA and CDR2 as FQGNSA. The CDR3 has 15 residues. V lost 5 bases, J lost 7 bases, and 19 bases lay in between. CDR3 bases: TGTGCCAGCAGCCCCTCGTGGGGCGGGTTGAATACGCAGTATTTT. Its protein is CASSPSWGGLNTQYF.

This sequence joins TRBV5-4 and TRBJ1-2; 12 positions match TRBD1. V was clipped by 0 bases and J by 7 bases; unmatched bases: 7. CDR1 and CDR2 from the germline V gene are SGHNT and YYREEE (reference sequence). This CDR3 contains 16 residues. The CDR3 DNA sequence: TGTGCCAGCAGCTTGGGACCGGGACAGGGGGCCTCTGGCTACACCTTC. Its protein product is CASSLGPGQGASGYTF.

This clonotype has a handful of counts. This chain connects TRBV4-2 to TRBJ1-5; D ambiguous. The CDR3 consists of 14 residues. CDR1 LGHNA and CDR2 YNFKEQ come from the germline V gene. Deletions cut 3 bases from V and 7 bases from J, with 13 bases between. In DNA, the CDR3 is TGTGCCAGCAGCCATGTTCGGGGTTCGCAGCCCCAGCATTTT. The encoded protein is CASSHVRGSQPQHF.

This clonotype has only a few counts. The chain couples TRBV27 to TRBJ2-3; no reliable D call. The V and J ends lost 4 bases and 1 base respectively, with 6 bases between them. This CDR3 is 13 amino acids long. CDR1 is MNHEY and CDR2 is SMNVEV in the germline V gene (reference sequence). The DNA for the CDR3 is TGTGCCAGCAGTTATGGTGGCACAGATACGCAGTATTTT. It is translated as CASSYGGTDTQYF.

This clonotype occurred many times. The chain links TRBV7-8 to TRBJ2-1; D assignment may be TRBD1 or TRBD2 (5 bases each). There are 18 residues in the CDR3. Between the trimmed V and J ends, which lost 3 bases and 7 bases, there was a span of 25 bases. The germline V gene encodes CDR1 SGHVS and CDR2 FQNEAQ. The CDR3 loop reads CASSLKPASGAIANEQFF. CDR3 coding DNA: TGTGCCAGCAGCTTGAAACCCGCTTCCGGGGCAATCGCGAATGAGCAGTTCTTC.

This clonotype was counted between two and nine times. The rearrangement joins TRBV18 to TRBJ2-6; D not certain. The length of the CDR3 is 15 residues. Trimming stripped 4 bases from V and 0 bases from J, with 7 bases between. Germline CDR1 KGHSH, CDR2 LQKENI. The CDR3 DNA reads TGTGCCAGCTCACTAGGGAACTCTGGGGCCAACGTCCTGACTTTC. Translation gives CASSLGNSGANVLTF. The full variable domain, in which reference TRBV18 and TRBJ2-6 provide the parts outside the CDR3, is NAGVMQNPRHLVRRRGQEARLRCSPMKGHSHVYWYRQLPEEGLKFMVYLQKENIIDESGMPKERFSAEFPKEGPSILRIQQVVRGDSAAYFCASSLGNSGANVLTFGAGSRLTVL.

There are many counts of this clonotype. This rearrangement joins TRBV28 to TRBJ1-5; 8 bases are a match to TRBD1. Germline V gene data show CDR1 as MDHEN and CDR2 as SYDVKM. With 2 bases clipped from V and 1 base from J, the junction kept 1 base outside the gene matches. The CDR3 is 15 residues long. As DNA, the CDR3 is TGTGCCAGCAGTTTAGCAGGGGGCAGCAATCAGCCCCAGCATTTT. It codes for CASSLAGGSNQPQHF.

The genes are TRBV4-3 and TRBJ1-2; D is ambiguous. Trimming cost V 0 bases and J 7 bases, with 9 bases left between them. The length of the CDR3 is 13 residues. The germline V gene has CDR1 LGHNA and CDR2 YSLEER. The CDR3 loop reads CASSQDAVGGYTF. DNA of the CDR3: TGCGCCAGCAGCCAAGATGCGGTAGGTGGCTACACCTTC.

The genes are TRBV28 and TRBJ2-4; TRBD1 might be the D (6 bases). CDR3 length equals 16 residues. Germline V CDR1 and CDR2: MDHEN, SYDVKM. The V gene lost 3 bases and the J gene lost 0 bases, with 12 bases spanning the gap. The CDR3 nucleotides are TGTGCCAGCAGTTTCTACAGGGCGCCAGCCAAAAACATTCAGTACTTC. Amino acids: CASSFYRAPAKNIQYF.

This clonotype was picked up many times. V is TRBV7-2 and J is TRBJ2-1; tentative D call: TRBD1 (5 bases). V was clipped by 0 bases and J by 1 base, with 7 bases between them. The CDR3 consists of 15 residues. Germline CDR1 and CDR2: SGHTA and FQGNSA. Written as DNA, the CDR3 is TGTGCCAGCAGCTTAGCCCAGGGTTCCTACAATGAGCAGTTCTTC. This sequence encodes CASSLAQGSYNEQFF.

This clonotype came up many times. The V gene is TRBV28, the J gene TRBJ2-7, with 7 bases identical to TRBD1. The CDR3 loop spans 14 amino acids. J gave up 2 bases and V 2 bases, and 3 bases lay outside the gene matches. From germline, CDR1 is MDHEN and CDR2 SYDVKM. The CDR3 protein is CASSLVDRAYEQYF. CDR3 nucleotides: TGTGCCAGCAGTTTAGTAGACAGGGCCTACGAGCAGTACTTC.

The V call is TRBV10-3, the J call TRBJ2-1; 13 nucleotides agree with TRBD2. CDR3 length equals 15 residues. The germline V gene has CDR1 ENHRY and CDR2 SYGVKD. V shed 3 bases and J 10 bases; nucleotides not matched to a gene: 6. The CDR3 DNA follows: TGTGCCATCAGTGATGGACTAGCGGGAGCTGGGGAGCAGTTCTTC. It encodes CAISDGLAGAGEQFF.

The genes are TRBV18 and TRBJ2-1, with TRBD2 identical over 8 bases. The CDR3 runs 18 residues. With 4 bases clipped from V and 1 base from J, the junction kept 12 bases outside the gene matches. Germline loops: CDR1 KGHSH, CDR2 LQKENI. The CDR3 protein is CASSRDAPAGASYNEQFF. For the CDR3, the DNA is TGTGCCAGCTCACGTGATGCACCAGCGGGAGCTTCCTACAATGAGCAGTTCTTC.

CDR3 protein: CASSQGTGGRSNQPQHF. The CDR3 DNA reads TGTGCCAGTAGTCAAGGGACAGGGGGCAGGAGCAATCAGCCCCAGCATTTT. The chain recombines TRBV19 with TRBJ1-5, with 12 bases fitting TRBD1. Germline V gene data show CDR1 as LNHDA and CDR2 as SQIVND (reference sequence). With 5 bases clipped from V and 1 base from J, the junction kept 6 bases outside the gene matches. The CDR3 sequence is 17 residues long.

Comments on this clonotype: One base away lies a much larger clone, so this may be a sequencing read error. This chain connects TRBV5-1 to TRBJ1-5, with no clear D. The germline V gene has CDR1 SGHRS and CDR2 YFSETQ. The CDR3 length is 14 residues. Here the CDR3 reads CASSSSGPNRPQHF. The CDR3 coding sequence is TGCGCCAGCAGCTCCAGTGGGCCAAATCGGCCCCAGCATTTT.